The following is a T cell receptor (beta chain) sequence with its context. The antigen remains unidentified. This sample is drawn from a study of blood T cells in healthy people across ages. Using a J-beta primer mix together with a sample-barcoded 5' primer, a second PCR was run for roughly 6 to 12 cycles. TCRdb used MiXCR to reprocess the 5' RACE reads, holding one entry per CDR3 protein. Found here are 1,800,000 or so distinct CDR3 sequences, roughly 43% of them singletons; the top ten hold roughly 23%. The donors, all healthy, were Caucasians living in Russia, aged about 6 to 100. Roughly 9.8 milliliters of peripheral blood were drawn from each donor. The ends lost 5 bases at V and 3 bases at J; junction bases unmatched: 8. Germline V CDR1 and CDR2: SGHAT, FQNNGV. The CDR3 sequence is 16 residues long. Study outcomes and limitations: As age increased, TCR beta diversity per million T cells fell in a roughly linear fashion.

Material: blood. The genes are TRBV11-2 and TRBJ2-4; TRBD1 agrees at 9 bases. The receptor's source is a human donor in good health. The CDR3 region is CASSQDRGWDKNIQYF. CDR3 sequence (DNA): TGTGCCAGCAGCCAAGACAGGGGGTGGGACAAAAACATTCAGTACTTC.